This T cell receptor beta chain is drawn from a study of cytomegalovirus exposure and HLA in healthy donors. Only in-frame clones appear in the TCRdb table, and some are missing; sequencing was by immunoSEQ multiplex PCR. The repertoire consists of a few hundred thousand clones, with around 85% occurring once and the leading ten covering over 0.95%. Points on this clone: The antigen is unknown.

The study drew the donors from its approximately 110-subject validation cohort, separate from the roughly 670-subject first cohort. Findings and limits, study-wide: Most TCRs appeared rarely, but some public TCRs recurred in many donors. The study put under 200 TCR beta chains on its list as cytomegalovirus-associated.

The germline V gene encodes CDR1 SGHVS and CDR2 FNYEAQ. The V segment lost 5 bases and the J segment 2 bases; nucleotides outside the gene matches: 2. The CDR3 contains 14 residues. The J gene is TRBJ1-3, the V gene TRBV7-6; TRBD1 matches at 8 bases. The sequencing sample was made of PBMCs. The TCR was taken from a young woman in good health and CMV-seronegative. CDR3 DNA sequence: TGTGCCAGCAGCGCGGGACAGGCTGGAAACACCATATATTTT. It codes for CASSAGQAGNTIYF.